This T cell receptor beta chain was observed in a study of blood T cell repertoires in COVID-19. Trimming took 5 bases from V and 2 from J; bases not matched to a gene: 7. The germline gives CDR1 MNHEY, CDR2 SMNVEV (reference sequence). The CDR3 covers 16 residues. Method: immunoSEQ multiplex PCR; TCRdb's copy keeps in-frame clones and lacks some. The sample carries nearly 350,000 clones, 90% to 95% recorded once. This clone was detected only once. This chain uses TRBV27 with TRBJ2-3; TRBD2 matches 10 bases. The sequence derives from a woman between 18 and 30 years old who had recovered from COVID-19. Sequencing was performed on peripheral blood. The chain's CDR3 is CASSLKTSGLTDTQYF. CDR3 nucleotide sequence: TGTGCCAGCAGTCTTAAGACTAGCGGGCTCACAGATACGCAGTATTTT.